This TCR beta chain emerged from a study of blood T cell repertoires in COVID-19 (dated by TCRdb to 2018 to 2021). Study-level background: Samples covering the acute and convalescent phases of COVID-19 were provided by collaborators in the United States, Italy and Spain. The prospective study material was composed of cDNA or gDNA derived from T cells, B-cell-depleted T cells, or PBMCs. The dataset comprised deeply sampled blood TCRbeta repertoires from subjects exposed to, actively infected with, or recovered from COVID-19. The repertoires were made available in a free public database intended to serve as a resource for research on the immune response to SARS-CoV-2. The samples were drawn from two sources: the first 160 participants of the ongoing ImmuneRACE study, and 950 to 1,500 subjects contributed by 6 global collaborators. The sample metadata nearly always contained a de-identified subject ID, COVID-19 status, age in years and sex. HLA class I and class II types, where available, came from metadata supplied by the sample provider rather than from assay-based typing.

In Seattle, one collaborating source enrolled patients while the infection was active and tracked those patients longitudinally over the course of disease. The collaborating institutions used their own protocols to collect whole blood in K2EDTA tubes. Collaborator samples were shipped for TCRbeta analysis as frozen whole blood, isolated PBMCs, or DNA extracted from either sample type. Paper-wide results and their limitations: The quantity of clinical and demographic metadata differed by source and by participant and was supplied without curation.

There are 13 amino acids in the CDR3, from cysteine to phenylalanine inclusive. Here the CDR3 DNA is all that survives: 39 bases in frame from base 1. V loses 5 bases of germline sequence and J loses 4 bases, and the interval between the two ends is 11 bases. As encoded in the germline V gene (reference sequence), CDR1 is PRHDT while CDR2 is FYEKMQ. TCRbeta CDR3 regions were amplified from genomic DNA by means of the immunoSEQ Assay, a bias-controlled multiplex PCR. The source study handled its data this way. Nucleated cell counts per sample were estimated from amplification of reference gene primers within the assay. Sequence reads were collapsed and filtered to measure the absolute abundance of every unique TCRbeta CDR3 rearrangement. For each sample, productive Simpson clonality was calculated as the square root of Simpson's diversity index across productive rearrangements. TCRdb took this table from immuneACCESS and kept in-frame rearrangements with V and J called. Such tables lack part of the clones; where checked against another copy, unresolved V genes explain under half of the gap, and the rest is unexplained. Clone size and the V and J calls come from that table; the DNA yielded D and trimming. The sample table holds about 87,000 clones, of which around 85% were seen once. Around 3.3% of the sample goes to the ten largest clones.

On this clone itself: This receptor's antigen is unknown. No qualities accompany the bases; no much larger clone lies one base away.

Recombination joined TRBV13 with TRBJ1-2; the D gene remains uncertain. Sequencing was carried out using peripheral blood. The TCR was taken from a woman older than 75 with COVID-19, enrolled during active disease. The sequenced DNA: TGTGCCAGCAGCCTCCCGGGTAGCTATGGCTACACCTTC. The encoded protein is CASSLPGSYGYTF.